The 12 T cell receptor beta chains reported below all come from one sample, sequenced in a study of T cell responses to AZD1222 COVID-19 vaccine. Clones were sequenced by immunoSEQ multiplex PCR, and TCRdb holds only the in-frame ones, with some missing. The table includes 120,000 to 150,000 clones, approximately 93% detected once. Sequenced material: peripheral blood, taken on day 0 of MenACWY control vaccination. Receptors originate from an adult in good health.

This clone has more than one count but fewer than ten. CDR3 region: CATGQAGNTIYF. In DNA form, the CDR3 reads TGTGCTACCGGACAGGCTGGAAACACCATATATTTT. This chain joins TRBV28 and TRBJ1-3, with 7 bases aligning to TRBD1. CDR1 and CDR2 from the germline V gene are MDHEN and SYDVKM. The CDR3 is made up of 12 amino acids.

The V gene is TRBV9, the J gene TRBJ1-2, with 7 bases aligning to TRBD1. Per germline, CDR1 SGDLS and CDR2 YYNGEE. The CDR3 is 13 residues long. V dropped 4 bases and J dropped 3; count of bases not matched to a gene: 3. CDR3 sequence reads: CASSITGDYGYTF. The CDR3 coding sequence is TGTGCCAGCAGCATTACAGGGGACTATGGCTACACCTTC.

The chain joins TRBV4-1 to TRBJ2-7, with 7 bases aligning to TRBD1. Germline assignment: CDR1 MGHRA and CDR2 YSYEKL. This CDR3 comprises 14 residues. V was pared by 3 bases and J by 5 bases, with 7 bases of the junction left unmatched. CDR3 nucleotide sequence: TGCGCCAGCAGCCAGAGAGGACAGGCCCACGAGCAGTACTTC. It yields the protein CASSQRGQAHEQYF.

This chain uses TRBV5-4 with TRBJ1-2; the D gene is possibly TRBD1 (5 bases). CDR1 is SGHNT, CDR2 YYREEE, per germline (reference sequence). CDR3 length equals 15 residues. Trimming took 3 bases from V and 5 from J, leaving 17 bases between them. The CDR3, as DNA: TGTGCCAGCAGCTCGCCGACCGGGACCCAATATGGCTACACCTTC. This encodes CASSSPTGTQYGYTF.

This clone was found once. The genes are TRBV2 and TRBJ1-1, with D maybe TRBD1 (5 bases). The CDR3 covers 13 residues. The germline V and J ends were trimmed by 10 bases and 2 bases, with 14 bases remaining between them. CDR1 is SNHLY and CDR2 is FYNNEI in the germline V gene. In DNA form, the CDR3 reads TGTGCCACGACACAGGCAGTCAACACTGAAGCTTTCTTT. Its protein product is CATTQAVNTEAFF.

The chain recombines TRBV6-5 with TRBJ1-5; no reliable D call. Germline assignment: CDR1 MNHEY and CDR2 SVGAGI. Trimming left V 0 bases short and J 4 bases short, with 10 bases between. This CDR3 has 15 residues. The CDR3 DNA follows: TGTGCCAGCAGTTACTCGCGAGACGGTAATCAGCCCCAGCATTTT. Translating it yields CASSYSRDGNQPQHF.

CDR3 coding DNA: TGTGCCAGTAGTTCCCGGTCCGGGGGCCTTAATGAAAAACTGTTTTTT. It is translated as CASSSRSGGLNEKLFF. J is TRBJ1-4 and V is TRBV19, with D tentatively TRBD1 (6 bases). This CDR3 is built from 16 residues. V was shortened by 5 bases and J by 4 bases, with 17 bases between the two germline ends. Germline V lookup: CDR1 LNHDA, CDR2 SQIVND (reference sequence).

CDR3 DNA sequence: TGCGCCAGCAGCTTCTGGACAGGGAGAAACACTGAAGCTTTCTTT. Amino acids: CASSFWTGRNTEAFF. J is TRBJ1-1 and V is TRBV5-1; 8 bases map to TRBD1. From germline, CDR1 is SGHRS and CDR2 YFSETQ. Trimming cost V 2 bases and J 2 bases; bases outside gene matches: 5. This CDR3 has 15 amino acids.

V and J are TRBV3-1 (or the pseudogene TRBV3-2) and TRBJ2-7; D unclear. CDR1 is LGHDT, CDR2 YNNKEL, per germline (reference sequence). V dropped 0 bases and J dropped 3 bases, with 6 bases sitting between them. The CDR3 has 13 amino acids. CDR3 in DNA: TGTGCCAGCAGCCAAGACCGAGGCTACGAGCAGTACTTC. Translated: CASSQDRGYEQYF.

The V and J genes are TRBV27 and TRBJ1-6; D gene ambiguous. This CDR3 has 15 residues. CDR1 MNHEY and CDR2 SMNVEV come from the germline V gene (reference sequence). V lost 2 bases, J lost 13 bases, and 18 bases lay in between. The CDR3 loop reads CASSLNGGEVDPLHF. The CDR3 region has the DNA TGTGCCAGCAGTTTAAATGGCGGGGAGGTTGATCCCCTCCACTTT.

The chain links TRBV18 to TRBJ1-1; no reliable D call. The CDR3 has 15 amino acids. Germline assignment: CDR1 KGHSH and CDR2 LQKENI. Trimming took off 3 bases at V and 3 bases at J, with 14 bases between the two ends. The CDR3 region has the DNA TGTGCCAGCTCACCCCCGAGCGTAAGGGACACTGAAGCTTTCTTT. It is translated as CASSPPSVRDTEAFF.

The chain links TRBV5-4 to TRBJ1-2; 10 bases line up with TRBD1. Trimming removed 6 bases from V and 4 bases from J; junction bases left unmatched: 12. Germline V CDR1 and CDR2: SGHNT, YYREEE (reference sequence). This CDR3 is 16 amino acids long. Written as DNA, the CDR3 is TGTGCCAGCATTAAGATTCCGGGACAGGGGTCCTATGGCTACACCTTC. Protein: CASIKIPGQGSYGYTF.